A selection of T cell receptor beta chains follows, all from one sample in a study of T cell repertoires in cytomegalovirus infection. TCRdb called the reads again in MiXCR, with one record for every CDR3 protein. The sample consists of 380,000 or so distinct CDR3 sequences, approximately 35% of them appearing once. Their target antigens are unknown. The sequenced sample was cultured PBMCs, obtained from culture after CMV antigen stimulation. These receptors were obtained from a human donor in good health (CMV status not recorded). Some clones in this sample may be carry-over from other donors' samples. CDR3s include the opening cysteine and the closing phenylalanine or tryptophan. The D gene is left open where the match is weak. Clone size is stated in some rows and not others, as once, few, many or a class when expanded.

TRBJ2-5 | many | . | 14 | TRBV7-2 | TGTGCCAGCAGCTTAGTAGGCCAGGCCGAGACCCAGTACTTC | CASSLVGQAETQYF
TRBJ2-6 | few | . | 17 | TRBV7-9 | TGTGCCAGCAGCTTCGGGGTGGGGAGCTCTGGGGCCAACGTCCTGACTTTC | CASSFGVGSSGANVLTF
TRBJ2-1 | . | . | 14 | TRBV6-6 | TGTGCCAGCAGTTACTCGGCTAGCCCCAATGAGCAGTTCTTC | CASSYSASPNEQFF
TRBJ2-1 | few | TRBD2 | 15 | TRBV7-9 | TGTGCCAGCAGCTTAAGGACTAGCGCATACAATGAGCAGTTCTTC | CASSLRTSAYNEQFF
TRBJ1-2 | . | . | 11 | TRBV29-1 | TGCAGCGTTGGCGGGGGCTATGGCTACACCTTC | CSVGGGYGYTF
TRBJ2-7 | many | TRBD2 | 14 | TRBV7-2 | TGTGCCAGCAGCTCTAGCGGGAGTCTCTCCGAGCAGTACTTC | CASSSSGSLSEQYF
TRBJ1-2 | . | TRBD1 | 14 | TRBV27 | TGTGCCAGCAGTTTCGACAGGGAACACTATGGCTACACCTTC | CASSFDREHYGYTF
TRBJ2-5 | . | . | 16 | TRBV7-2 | TGTGCCAGCACCCCCGGTCGACGAGGGGGACAAGAGACCCAGTACTTC | CASTPGRRGGQETQYF
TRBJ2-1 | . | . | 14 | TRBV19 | TGTGCCAGTAGCAAGCGGCCACCCTACAATGAGCAGTTCTTC | CASSKRPPYNEQFF
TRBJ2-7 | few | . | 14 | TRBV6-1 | TGTGCCAGCAGTTCCGGACTCATTTCCTACGAGCAGTACTTC | CASSSGLISYEQYF
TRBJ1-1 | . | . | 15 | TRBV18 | TGTGCCAGCTCTCTAAGACAGGCCCTGAACACTGAAGCTTTCTTT | CASSLRQALNTEAFF
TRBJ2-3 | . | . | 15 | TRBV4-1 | TGCGCCAGCAGCCGAATGACTAGTAGCACAGATACGCAGTATTTT | CASSRMTSSTDTQYF
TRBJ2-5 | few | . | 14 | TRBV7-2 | TGTGCCAGCAGCTTAAACGGGGACCAAGAGACCCAGTACTTC | CASSLNGDQETQYF
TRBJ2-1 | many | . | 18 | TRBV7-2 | TGTGCCAGCAGCCCCATCCGGAAAGACTTGAGCTCCTACAATGAGCAGTTCTTC | CASSPIRKDLSSYNEQFF
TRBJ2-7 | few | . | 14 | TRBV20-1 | TGCAGTGCTAGAGATAATACGCTCACCTACGAGCAGTACTTC | CSARDNTLTYEQYF
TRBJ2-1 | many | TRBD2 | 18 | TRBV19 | TGTGCCAGTAGTGAACGACTAGCGGGAGCTTCAGTCTACAATGAGCAGTTCTTC | CASSERLAGASVYNEQFF
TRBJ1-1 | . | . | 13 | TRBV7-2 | TGTGCCAGCAGCTTCTTCGGTTGGACTGAAGCTTTCTTT | CASSFFGWTEAFF
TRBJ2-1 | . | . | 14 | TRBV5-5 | TGTGCCAGCAGCTTGGGTTCCAGATACAATGAGCAGTTCTTC | CASSLGSRYNEQFF
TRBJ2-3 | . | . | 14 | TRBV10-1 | TGCGCCAGCAGTGACTCCGGGGCCACAGATACGCAGTATTTT | CASSDSGATDTQYF
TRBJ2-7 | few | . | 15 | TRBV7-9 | TGTGCCAGCAGCTTAGCGATTAGAGGTAACGACGAGCAGTACTTC | CASSLAIRGNDEQYF
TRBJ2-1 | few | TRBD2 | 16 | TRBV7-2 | TGTGCCAGCAGCTTATCGGGACTAGGGTATTTCAATGAGCAGTTCTTC | CASSLSGLGYFNEQFF
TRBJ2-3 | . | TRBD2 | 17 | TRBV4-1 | TGCGCCAGCAGCCAAGATCCCGAGCGGGAGGCCACAGATACGCAGTATTTT | CASSQDPEREATDTQYF
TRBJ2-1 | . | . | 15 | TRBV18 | TGTGCCAGCTCACCCCGAAGAGCCCACCAGAATGAGCAGTTCTTC | CASSPRRAHQNEQFF
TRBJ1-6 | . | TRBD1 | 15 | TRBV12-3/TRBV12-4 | TGTGCCAGCAAAACTGAGGGACAGGGTAATTCACCCCTCCACTTT | CASKTEGQGNSPLHF
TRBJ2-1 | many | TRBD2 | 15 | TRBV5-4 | TGTGCCAGCAGCTTGTCACTAGCGGGTTACAATGAGCAGTTCTTC | CASSLSLAGYNEQFF
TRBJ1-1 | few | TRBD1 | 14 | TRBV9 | TGTGCCAGCAGCGCGCGGGACAGGCCAGCAGAAGCTTTCTTT | CASSARDRPAEAFF
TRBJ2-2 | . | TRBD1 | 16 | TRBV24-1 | TGTGCCACCAGTGATACGGACAGGGGCCCCTCCGGGGAGCTGTTTTTT | CATSDTDRGPSGELFF
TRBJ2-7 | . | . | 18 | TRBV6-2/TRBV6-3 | TGTACCAGCAGTTACTCGAGGGGCGGGTCCCGGCAGCTCTACGAGCAGTACTTC | CTSSYSRGGSRQLYEQYF
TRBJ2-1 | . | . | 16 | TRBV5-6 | TGTGCCAGCAGCTTGTGGTTCTCTAGCGCTTACAATGAGCAGTTCTTC | CASSLWFSSAYNEQFF
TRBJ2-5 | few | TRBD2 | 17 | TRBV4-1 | TGCGCCAGCAGCCAAGAAAGGCGCGGGAGAATCCAAGAGACCCAGTACTTC | CASSQERRGRIQETQYF
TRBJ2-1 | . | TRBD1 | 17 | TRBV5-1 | TGCGCCAGCAGCTTTACAGGGGGATCCTCGACCTACAATGAGCAGTTCTTC | CASSFTGGSSTYNEQFF
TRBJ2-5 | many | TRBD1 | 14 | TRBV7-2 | TGTGCCAGCAGCGGACAGGGGACCGAAGAGACCCAGTACTTC | CASSGQGTEETQYF
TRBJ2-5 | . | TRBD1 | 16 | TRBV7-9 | TGTGCCAGCAGCTTACAGGACAGGGTGTACCAAGAGACCCAGTACTTC | CASSLQDRVYQETQYF
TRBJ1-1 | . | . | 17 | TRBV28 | TGTGCCAGCAGTTTGATTAACAGGCACTACCTTAACACTGAAGCTTTCTTT | CASSLINRHYLNTEAFF
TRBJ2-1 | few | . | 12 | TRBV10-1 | TGCGCCAGCAGTCCCAATTTGAATGAGCAGTTCTTC | CASSPNLNEQFF
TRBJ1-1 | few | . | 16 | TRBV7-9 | TGTGCCAGCAGCCAAAGGTCGGCGGGGCTTTTACCTGAAGCTTTCTTT | CASSQRSAGLLPEAFF
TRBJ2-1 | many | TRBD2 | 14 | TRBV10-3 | TGTGCCATCAGTGATGCCCGGGGGGACAATGAGCAGTTCTTC | CAISDARGDNEQFF
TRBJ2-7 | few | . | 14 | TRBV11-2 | TGTGCCAGCAGCCTTGGATTATACAGCTACGAGCAGTACTTC | CASSLGLYSYEQYF
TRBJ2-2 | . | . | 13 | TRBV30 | TGTGCCTGGACGTTAGGGAACACCGGGGAGCTGTTTTTT | CAWTLGNTGELFF
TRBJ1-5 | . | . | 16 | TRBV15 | TGTGCCACCAGCAGAGCGCCCAGAGAGCACAATCAGCCCCAGCATTTT | CATSRAPREHNQPQHF
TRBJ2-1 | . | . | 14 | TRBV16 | TGTGCCAGCAGCCAATCTTTTTTAGGGAATGAGCAGTTCTTC | CASSQSFLGNEQFF
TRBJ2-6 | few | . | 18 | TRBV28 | TGTGCCAGCAGTAAAGCCGACCAGGGTCCTCTGCGGGCCAACGTCCTGACTTTC | CASSKADQGPLRANVLTF
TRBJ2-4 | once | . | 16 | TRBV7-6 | TGTGCCAGCAGCAACAGGGTATTGGTAGCCAAAAACATTCAGTACTTC | CASSNRVLVAKNIQYF
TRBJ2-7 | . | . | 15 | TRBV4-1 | TGCGCCAGCAGCCAACCAACCCGGGGGACCTACGAGCAGTACTTC | CASSQPTRGTYEQYF
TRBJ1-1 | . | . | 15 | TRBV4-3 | TGCGCCAGCAGCCTCCGCGGTTCCATGAACACTGAAGCTTTCTTT | CASSLRGSMNTEAFF
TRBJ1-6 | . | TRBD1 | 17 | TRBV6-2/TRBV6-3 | TGTGCCAGCAGTTACTCCGTCCCCCGGGACAGAAATTCACCCCTCCACTTT | CASSYSVPRDRNSPLHF
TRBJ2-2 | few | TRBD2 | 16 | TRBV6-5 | TGTGCCAGCAGCTTAATAGCGGGAGGGTACACCGGGGAGCTGTTTTTT | CASSLIAGGYTGELFF
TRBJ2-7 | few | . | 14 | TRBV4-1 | TGCGCCAGCAGCCAAGTTTTGTATAGCTACGAGCAGTACTTC | CASSQVLYSYEQYF
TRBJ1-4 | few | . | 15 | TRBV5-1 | TGCGCCAGCAGCTTGGGTAGTAGGACAGATGAAAAACTGTTTTTT | CASSLGSRTDEKLFF
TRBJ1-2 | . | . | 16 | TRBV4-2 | TGTGCCAGCAGCCAAGATGTTTTGGGGCTTGGCTATGGCTACACCTTC | CASSQDVLGLGYGYTF
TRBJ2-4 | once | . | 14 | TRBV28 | TGTGCCAGCAGTTTACTGGTAGCCAAAAACATTCAGTACTTC | CASSLLVAKNIQYF
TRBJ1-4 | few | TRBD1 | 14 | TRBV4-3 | TGCGCCAGCAGCAAGACAGGGGGTGGTGAAAAACTGTTTTTT | CASSKTGGGEKLFF
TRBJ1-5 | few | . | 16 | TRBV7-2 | TGTGCCAGCAGCCCCCGGGCCGAGATCGTACGCCAGCCCCAGCATTTT | CASSPRAEIVRQPQHF
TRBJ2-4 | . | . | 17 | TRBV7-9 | TGTGCCAGCACCGACGACGGTGTCCTAGCAGCCAAAAACATTCAGTACTTC | CASTDDGVLAAKNIQYF
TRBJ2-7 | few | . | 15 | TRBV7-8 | TGTGCCAGCAGCTTAGCCGGGACACTATTTTACGAGCAGTACTTC | CASSLAGTLFYEQYF
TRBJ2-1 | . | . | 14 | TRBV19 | TGTGCCAGCCGGATGGGACTTCTGTACAATGAGCAGTTCTTC | CASRMGLLYNEQFF
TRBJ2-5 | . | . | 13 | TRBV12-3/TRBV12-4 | TGTGCCAGCAGTTTTAACAGGGAAGAGACCCAGTACTTC | CASSFNREETQYF
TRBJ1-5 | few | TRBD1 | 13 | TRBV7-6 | TGTGCCAGCAGCGTGGCAGGGGGTCAGCCCCAGCATTTT | CASSVAGGQPQHF